This TCR beta chain was identified in a study of blood T cell repertoires in COVID-19. Assay used: immunoSEQ multiplex PCR; TCRdb lists only in-frame clones, some missing. Seen here are 150,000 to 200,000 clones, 90% observed once, and the top ten hold around 0.5%. This CDR3 is 16 amino acids long. V was cut by 0 bases and J by 5 bases, with 14 bases left in between. From germline, CDR1 is KGHSH and CDR2 LQKENI. The chain uses TRBV18 and TRBJ2-1, with D possibly TRBD2 on 7 matching bases. The sequence was obtained from a man aged 50-60 years with acute or convalescent COVID-19. The sample taken for sequencing was peripheral blood. The CDR3 DNA is TGTGCCAGCTCACCACCGTCGGGGGGCGGCCACAATGAGCAGTTCTTC. This codes for CASSPPSGGGHNEQFF. The variable domain in full, with the rest retrieved from reference TRBV18 and TRBJ2-1, is NAGVMQNPRHLVRRRGQEARLRCSPMKGHSHVYWYRQLPEEGLKFMVYLQKENIIDESGMPKERFSAEFPKEGPSILRIQQVVRGDSAAYFCASSPPSGGGHNEQFFGPGTRLTVL.